The clone carrying this TCR beta chain was seen ten or more times. What it binds is not known. This sample was included in a study of spatial heterogeneity in lung cancer. General study results and limits: Expanded alpha and beta TCR counts within tumors tracked tumor mutation counts.

This CDR3 comprises 13 residues. V gave up 8 bases and J gave up 5 bases, with 16 bases separating them. Noted time point: sample taken at primary tumor resection. Untreated early-stage non-small cell lung cancer patients, around 70 in total, were the donors. Without sorting, whole RNA was sequenced from tumor, nontumor lung or frozen PBMC. One entry per CDR3 protein results from TCRdb running MiXCR on the 5' RACE reads. In the table there are some 97,000 distinct CDR3 sequences, 3.5% to 5% of which are singletons. Sequenced material: lung tumor tissue, taken at surgery. This sequence originates from a male donor with early-stage non-small cell lung cancer. The V and J genes are TRBV12-3 or TRBV12-4 and TRBJ2-7; tentative D call: TRBD2 (5 bases). CDR3 DNA sequence: TGTGCCAGCTCCCCCCCGGACTGGAACGAGCAGTACTTC. This codes for CASSPPDWNEQYF.